Shown below are 7 T cell receptor beta chains from a single sample sequenced in a study of shared clonotypes between healthy human individuals. Only in-frame clones appear in the TCRdb table, and some are missing; sequencing was by immunoSEQ multiplex PCR. The data show more than 2 million clones, roughly 93% seen once. Naive CD8 cells were CD45RO-negative, positively selected for CCR7, excluding terminally differentiated effector memory CD45RA+ cells. Material: naive CD8+ T cells from PBMCs. The receptors shown here come from a man aged 18 to 35 in good health. Some clones in this sample may be carry-over from other donors' samples.

The chain links TRBV6-6 to TRBJ2-7; 8 bases are shared with TRBD2. V shed 2 bases and J 2 bases; nucleotides not matched to a gene: 5. Germline V lookup: CDR1 MNHNY, CDR2 SVGAGI (reference sequence). This CDR3 is 15 amino acids long. The CDR3 coding sequence is TGTGCCAGCAGTTACGTTAGCGGGACTACCTACGAGCAGTACTTC. This encodes CASSYVSGTTYEQYF.

This clone was counted only a few times. In the same sample, other DNA sequences code for this CDR3. CDR3 coding DNA: TGTGCCAGCAGCGTAGAGGGGAGCTCCTACGAGCAGTACTTC. The encoded protein is CASSVEGSSYEQYF. The chain couples TRBV9 to TRBJ2-7; D tentatively reads TRBD1 or TRBD2 (5 bases each). This CDR3 comprises 14 residues. From germline, CDR1 is SGDLS and CDR2 YYNGEE. Trimming stripped 0 bases from V and 0 bases from J, with 7 bases between.

V gene TRBV14 combines with J gene TRBJ2-1; 7 positions agree with TRBD2. Germline values: CDR1 SGHDN, CDR2 FVKESK. There are 15 residues in the CDR3. Losses at the gene ends were 1 base for V and 4 bases for J; bases not matched to a gene: 4. CDR3 DNA sequence: TGTGCCAGCAGCCAAGTCCTAGCGGCGTACAATGAGCAGTTCTTC. It encodes CASSQVLAAYNEQFF.

The chain joins TRBV18 to TRBJ1-4; the D gene is possibly TRBD1 (5 bases). Trimming took 3 bases from V and 4 from J, leaving 12 bases between them. The V gene's germline CDR1 is KGHSH and CDR2 LQKENI. The CDR3 contains 15 residues. CDR3 in amino acids: CASSPYDRRNEKLFF. For the CDR3, the DNA is TGTGCCAGCTCACCTTATGACAGACGTAATGAAAAACTGTTTTTT.

This chain connects TRBV4-1 to TRBJ2-1; possible D gene TRBD2, 5 bases. Trimming cost V 2 bases and J 8 bases, with 13 bases left between them. Per the germline V gene, CDR1 is MGHRA and CDR2 is YSYEKL. The CDR3 is 14 amino acids. The CDR3 region has the DNA TGCGCCAGCAGCCAACCCACCGCGGGCGATGAGCAGTTCTTC. It specifies CASSQPTAGDEQFF.

The chain couples TRBV2 to TRBJ2-2; no clear D gene. The CDR3 consists of 18 residues. Germline values: CDR1 SNHLY, CDR2 FYNNEI. The ends were cut back, 7 bases at V and 0 bases at J, with 21 bases in the middle. CDR3 DNA: TGTGCCAGCAAGTGGGCCGGAGAAGAGAAGCCGAACACCGGGGAGCTGTTTTTT. It codes for CASKWAGEEKPNTGELFF.

This clone was found once. The genes are TRBV7-6 and TRBJ1-1; D may be TRBD1 (5 bases). There are 12 residues in the CDR3. Germline CDR1 and CDR2: SGHVS and FNYEAQ. V was pared by 7 bases and J by 4 bases, with 10 bases between. The CDR3 here is CASTTGGTEAFF. CDR3 bases: TGTGCCAGCACCACAGGCGGCACTGAAGCTTTCTTT.